These 16 T cell receptor beta chains came from one sample sequenced in a study of blood T cell repertoires in COVID-19. The assay was immunoSEQ multiplex PCR, and TCRdb's table has in-frame clones only and misses some. The sample has some 80,000 clones; about nine tenths are singletons. The sequencing sample was made of peripheral blood. These receptors were obtained from a human donor in a cohort sampled during active COVID-19.

The chain joins TRBV5-1 to TRBJ1-2; no clear D. V lost 0 bases to trimming and J lost 0 bases, with 3 bases between them. The CDR3 totals 13 residues. Germline assignment: CDR1 SGHRS and CDR2 YFSETQ. CDR3 DNA sequence: TGCGCCAGCAGCTTGGACACTAACTATGGCTACACCTTC. This sequence encodes CASSLDTNYGYTF.

CDR3 bases: TGTGCCAGCAGCCTACCTCAGGGACTTGGCGGGGAGCTGTTTTTT. It translates to CASSLPQGLGGELFF. The chain links TRBV7-9 to TRBJ2-2, with TRBD2 as a possible D gene (6 bases). Germline CDR1 and CDR2: SEHNR and FQNEAQ (reference sequence). The CDR3 has 15 residues. V dropped 5 bases and J dropped 7 bases, with 17 bases sitting between them.

CDR3 amino acids: CASNTRGSNQPQHF. CDR3 sequence (DNA): TGTGCCAGCAACACCAGGGGTAGCAATCAGCCCCAGCATTTT. The genes are TRBV6-6 and TRBJ1-5; D may be TRBD1 (6 bases). Germline V lookup: CDR1 MNHNY, CDR2 SVGAGI (reference sequence). CDR3 length: 14 residues. The V and J ends lost 7 bases and 0 bases respectively, with 10 bases between them.

The chain carries TRBV30 and TRBJ2-5; weak D call: TRBD1 (6 bases). The CDR3 extends over 14 amino acids. Trimming left V 4 bases short and J 0 bases short, with 12 bases between. CDR1 is GTSNPN and CDR2 is SVGIG in the germline V gene (reference sequence). CDR3 DNA: TGTGCCTGGATATTAGGACAGCACCAAGAGACCCAGTACTTC. Translating it yields CAWILGQHQETQYF.

The chain joins TRBV18 to TRBJ1-2, with TRBD1 identical over 8 bases. The CDR3 covers 13 residues. Per the germline V gene, CDR1 is KGHSH and CDR2 is LQKENI. The V gene end was trimmed by 3 bases and the J gene end by 7 bases; junction bases not matched to a gene: 4. The CDR3 protein is CASSPKTGAGYTF. The CDR3 bases are TGTGCCAGCTCACCGAAGACAGGGGCTGGCTACACCTTC.

V usage is TRBV6-2 or TRBV6-3 and J usage is TRBJ2-1; 12 nucleotides match TRBD2. CDR3 size: 18 residues. J gave up 9 bases and V 1 base, and 13 bases lay outside the gene matches. In germline, CDR1 is MNHEY, CDR2 SVGEGT. CDR3 region: CASSYYGTSGRIGGEQFF. In DNA, the CDR3 is TGTGCCAGCAGTTACTACGGAACTAGCGGGAGGATTGGGGGTGAGCAGTTCTTC.

CDR3 DNA sequence: TGCGCCAGCAGCGAGGGATCCACCGGGGAGCTGTTTTTT. Amino acids: CASSEGSTGELFF. The rearrangement uses TRBV5-1 and TRBJ2-2; possibly TRBD2 for D (5 bases). CDR3 size: 13 residues. Germline values: CDR1 SGHRS, CDR2 YFSETQ. V was pared by 4 bases and J by 4 bases, with 8 bases between.

This clone was seen more than once but under ten times. This sequence joins TRBV27 and TRBJ1-2; 9 bases are shared with TRBD1. With V trimmed by 6 bases and J by 6 bases, 14 bases remained unmatched. This CDR3 has 16 residues. The germline V gene has CDR1 MNHEY and CDR2 SMNVEV (reference sequence). This CDR3 is CASRPPGTGNKNGYTF. CDR3 DNA sequence: TGTGCCAGCAGGCCCCCCGGGACAGGGAATAAAAATGGCTACACCTTC.

This rearrangement joins TRBV5-1 to TRBJ2-1, with TRBD2 identical over 9 bases. CDR3 size: 15 residues. Trimming cost V 4 bases and J 5 bases; bases outside gene matches: 7. Germline CDR1 reads SGHRS; CDR2 reads YFSETQ. The CDR3 bases are TGCGCCAGCAGCCGCGTGCGGGAGGGAGACAATGAGCAGTTCTTC. Amino acid sequence: CASSRVREGDNEQFF.

The rearrangement links TRBV7-9 to TRBJ1-1; the match to TRBD1 covers 7 bases. The CDR3 runs 16 residues. V trimming: 5 bases; J trimming: 4 bases; junction bases outside the gene matches: 13. CDR1 and CDR2 from the germline V gene are SEHNR and FQNEAQ (reference sequence). The CDR3 spells CASSPRTGLALTEAFF. The CDR3 nucleotides read TGTGCCAGCAGCCCAAGGACAGGCTTAGCTCTCACTGAAGCTTTCTTT.

The genes are TRBV3-1 (or the pseudogene TRBV3-2) and TRBJ2-5, with 8 bases lining up with TRBD2. There are 18 residues in the CDR3. The ends lost 4 bases at V and 1 base at J; junction bases unmatched: 14. The V gene's germline CDR1 is LGHDT and CDR2 YNNKEL (reference sequence). CDR3: CASSPPGGAFHAQETQYF. In DNA, the CDR3 is TGTGCCAGCAGCCCCCCCGGGGGGGCCTTTCATGCCCAAGAGACCCAGTACTTC.

The chain employs TRBV7-3 and TRBJ1-1, with unresolved D. Trimming took 1 base from V and 3 from J, leaving 6 bases between them. CDR3 length: 13 amino acids. Germline V gene sequence: CDR1 SGHTA, CDR2 FQGTGA. CDR3 DNA: TGTGCCAGCAGCTTAATGCCAGACACTGAAGCTTTCTTT. It specifies CASSLMPDTEAFF. Using reference TRBV7-3 and TRBJ1-1 for the parts outside the CDR3, the full variable domain is GAGVSQTPSNKVTEKGKYVELRCDPISGHTALYWYRQSLGQGPEFLIYFQGTGAADDSGLPNDRFFAVRPEGSVSTLKIQRTERGDSAVYLCASSLMPDTEAFFGQGTRLTVV.

The chain uses TRBV6-5 and TRBJ1-1; TRBD1 aligns across 7 bases. J lost 5 bases, V lost 6 bases, and 9 bases had no gene match. The CDR3 contains 14 residues. CDR1 and CDR2 (germline): MNHEY, SVGAGI. The CDR3 loop is CASRRQGLGTEAFF. CDR3 nucleotide sequence: TGTGCCAGCAGGCGACAGGGACTTGGGACTGAAGCTTTCTTT.

The V and J genes are TRBV19 and TRBJ2-3, with D possibly matching TRBD1 (5 bases). V lost 1 base and J lost 4, with 12 bases in between. The germline gives CDR1 LNHDA, CDR2 SQIVND (reference sequence). The CDR3 runs 15 residues. The CDR3 spells CASSIASVGPDTQYF. CDR3 coding DNA: TGTGCCAGTAGTATAGCCAGCGTGGGGCCAGATACGCAGTATTTT. Complete variable domain (other parts from reference TRBV19 and TRBJ2-3): DGGITQSPKYLFRKEGQNVTLSCEQNLNHDAMYWYRQDPGQGLRLIYYSQIVNDFQKGDIAEGYSVSREKKESFPLTVTSAQKNPTAFYLCASSIASVGPDTQYFGPGTRLTVL.

The gene calls are TRBV6-2 or TRBV6-3 and TRBJ1-5, with D possibly TRBD1 on 6 matching bases. The CDR3 runs 14 residues. The germline CDR1 and CDR2 sequences are MNHEY and SVGEGT. V was cut by 5 bases and J by 6 bases, with 14 bases left in between. For the CDR3, the DNA is TGTGCCAGCAGTGTAAACAGGGCTGGTCAGCCCCAGCATTTT. It translates to CASSVNRAGQPQHF.

V gene TRBV12-2 combines with J gene TRBJ2-7; the DNA was not compared with TRBD2, the D call given in the table. TRBV12-2 is a listed pseudogene. The CDR3 covers 15 residues. CDR3 nucleotides: TGTGCAAGTCGCTTACCCGGGGGGACGGCCTACGAGCAGTACTTC. Amino acid sequence: CASRLPGGTAYEQYF.